The rows below give T cell receptor beta chains drawn from one sample of a study of radiotherapy plus CTLA-4 blockade in lung cancer. Only in-frame clones appear in the TCRdb table, and some are missing; sequencing was by immunoSEQ multiplex PCR. The table lists about 120,000 clones, roughly 77% of them singletons. The source material was peripheral blood, sampled from a patient treated with radiotherapy plus ipilimumab. These receptor sequences come from a human donor with non-small cell lung cancer that progressed on radiotherapy plus ipilimumab. Some clones in this sample may be carry-over from other donors' samples. CDR3s include the opening cysteine and the closing phenylalanine or tryptophan. The D gene is left open where the match is weak. Clone size is shown for a subset of rows, as once, few, many or a class of expanded clone.

CDR3 protein	CDR3 DNA	V gene	D gene	clone size	J gene
CASSVSTSGGATSYNEQFF	TGTGCCAGCAGCGTATCAACTAGCGGGGGTGCTACCTCCTACAATGAGCAGTTCTTC	TRBV9	TRBD2	NA	TRBJ2-1
CASSITLAGGLYTDTQYF	TGTGCCAGCAGCATAACCTTAGCGGGGGGACTCTACACAGATACGCAGTATTTT	TRBV7-2	TRBD2	NA	TRBJ2-3
CASRLTGGRDNSPLHF	TGTGCCAGCAGGTTAACAGGGGGTCGGGATAATTCACCCCTCCACTTT	TRBV7-3	TRBD1	NA	TRBJ1-6
CASSLLGQGAPDTQYF	TGTGCCAGCAGTTTACTGGGACAGGGGGCTCCAGATACGCAGTATTTT	TRBV27	TRBD1	NA	TRBJ2-3
CASSQEFADGYTF	TGCGCCAGCAGCCAAGAATTCGCGGATGGCTACACCTTC	TRBV4-1	NA	NA	TRBJ1-2
CASNQGGIGNTIYF	TGTGCCAGCAACCAAGGGGGTATAGGAAACACCATATATTTT	TRBV9	NA	NA	TRBJ1-3
CASSREGNQPQHF	TGTGCCAGCTCGAGGGAGGGGAATCAGCCCCAGCATTTT	TRBV5-4	NA	NA	TRBJ1-5
CASSSGQGGETQYF	TGTGCCAGCAGCTCTGGACAAGGGGGAGAGACCCAGTACTTC	TRBV9	NA	NA	TRBJ2-5
CASSGRWRGHSTDTQYF	TGTGCCAGCAGCGGGAGGTGGCGGGGCCATAGCACAGATACGCAGTATTTT	TRBV7-8	NA	NA	TRBJ2-3
CASSQDRTGPASGGYTDTQYF	TGCGCCAGCAGCCAAGATCGGACAGGGCCGGCCAGCGGGGGTTACACAGATACGCAGTATTTT	TRBV4-3	NA	once	TRBJ2-3
CASSFVSSYNEQFF	TGTGCCAGCAGTTTCGTTAGCTCCTACAATGAGCAGTTCTTC	TRBV28	NA	once	TRBJ2-1
CASSQEQGNSPLHF	TGCGCCAGCAGCCAAGAACAGGGAAATTCACCCCTCCACTTT	TRBV4-3	NA	NA	TRBJ1-6
CASSLGGNYGYTF	TGTGCCAGCAGCTTGGGGGGAAACTATGGCTACACCTTC	TRBV5-6	NA	NA	TRBJ1-2
CASSPLEVSTDTQYF	TGTGCCAGCAGCCCTTTGGAGGTCAGCACAGATACGCAGTATTTT	TRBV6-5	NA	NA	TRBJ2-3
CASSLFLAGEQYF	TGTGCCAGCAGCTTATTCCTAGCGGGCGAGCAGTACTTC	TRBV7-2	TRBD2	NA	TRBJ2-7
CASSSPLRGRFTEAFF	TGTGCCAGCAGCTCTCCCCTCAGGGGACGGTTCACTGAAGCTTTCTTT	TRBV11-2	NA	NA	TRBJ1-1
CANLQACAGLIEAFF	TGTGCCAACCTTCAGGCCTGTGCCGGGTTAATAGAAGCTTTCTTT	TRBV21-1	NA	NA	TRBJ1-1
CASKPTGVPEAFF	TGTGCCAGCAAACCGACAGGGGTACCTGAAGCTTTCTTT	TRBV6-6	TRBD1	few	TRBJ1-1
CASSERAGSDTQYF	TGTGCCAGCAGCGAACGTGCAGGGTCAGATACGCAGTATTTT	TRBV9	NA	NA	TRBJ2-3
CASNYLAGGRNEQFF	TGTGCCAGCAACTACCTAGCGGGGGGGCGCAATGAGCAGTTCTTC	TRBV7-2	TRBD2	few	TRBJ2-1
CASSLRFGELFF	TGTGCCAGCAGTTTAAGGTTTGGGGAGCTGTTTTTT	TRBV27	NA	NA	TRBJ2-2
CASSPTGGVLGEKLFF	TGTGCCAGCTCACCGACAGGGGGAGTACTGGGTGAAAAACTGTTTTTT	TRBV18	TRBD1	NA	TRBJ1-4
CASSLAPINQPQHF	TGTGCCAGCAGCTTGGCGCCAATCAATCAGCCCCAGCATTTT	TRBV7-2	NA	NA	TRBJ1-5